Below are 6 T cell receptor beta chains sequenced from a single sample in a study of identical twins. TCRdb recomputed calls from the 5' RACE reads with MiXCR, one row per CDR3 protein. The table has 200,000 to 300,000 distinct CDR3 sequences, 10% to 13% seen once. Source material: memory T cells sorted from blood. Receptors were obtained from a man aged 50 to 59 in good health.

The CDR3 coding sequence is TGCGCCAGCAGCCTCCAAAAGGGAGATACGCAGTATTTT. This encodes CASSLQKGDTQYF. This chain uses TRBV4-1 with TRBJ2-3; no clear D gene. V shed 4 bases and J shed 5 bases, with 10 bases lying between them. CDR1 is MGHRA, CDR2 YSYEKL, per germline. This CDR3 is built from 13 residues.

This clonotype was observed at least ten times. This chain uses TRBV6-1 with TRBJ2-6, with D possibly called TRBD1 or TRBD2 (5 bases each). This CDR3 region has 14 residues. CDR1 is MNHNS, CDR2 SASEGT, per germline. V lost 6 bases, J lost 4 bases, and 10 bases lay in between. The CDR3: CASSGTSGANVLTF. The CDR3 DNA reads as TGTGCCAGCAGCGGGACCTCAGGGGCCAACGTCCTGACTTTC.

This clonotype appeared a few times. The chain has TRBV6-5 and TRBJ2-3; D might be TRBD2 (5 bases). V lost 0 bases and J 4 bases, leaving 14 bases between the germline ends. Looked up from germline, CDR1 is MNHEY and CDR2 is SVGAGI. The CDR3 runs 16 residues. The CDR3 loop is CASSYSLTNGADTQYF. The CDR3 coding sequence is TGTGCCAGCAGTTACTCCTTAACTAACGGGGCAGATACGCAGTATTTT.

The chain uses TRBV5-1 and TRBJ2-5; no clear D. Germline CDR1 and CDR2: SGHRS and YFSETQ. V shed 0 bases and J shed 5 bases, with 5 bases lying between them. The CDR3 is made up of 12 amino acids. CDR3 DNA: TGCGCCAGCAGCTTGGAATTGGAGACCCAGTACTTC. Amino acid sequence: CASSLELETQYF.

This chain connects TRBV14 to TRBJ2-7, with TRBD2 matching over 9 bases. Unmatched junction bases numbered 7, after V lost 4 bases and J lost 3 bases. This CDR3 is built from 15 residues. Germline lookup yields CDR1 SGHDN and CDR2 FVKESK. Here the CDR3 reads CASSPSGGRIYEQYF. CDR3 coding DNA: TGTGCCAGCAGCCCCAGCGGGGGGAGAATCTACGAGCAGTACTTC.

The rearrangement uses TRBV29-1 and TRBJ1-1; TRBD1 matches 7 bases. CDR3 length: 12 amino acids. The trim removed 4 bases at V and 7 bases at J, leaving 6 bases unmatched. Germline V gene lookup returns CDR1 SQVTM and CDR2 ANQGSEA. In nucleotides, the CDR3 is TGCAGCGTTGCGTACCGGGACAGTGAAGCTTTCTTT. It translates to CSVAYRDSEAFF.